A single T cell receptor (beta chain) is shown here with its context. The antigen remains undetermined. The record originates from a study of T cell responses to AZD1222 COVID-19 vaccine. The CDR3 is 12 amino acids. Between the trimmed V and J ends, which lost 2 bases and 8 bases, there was a span of 9 bases. Germline V gene data show CDR1 as MNHEY and CDR2 as SVGAGI. Findings and caveats of the study: Just 5 to 7 AZD1222 recipients tested seropositive at baseline.

The table came from immunoSEQ multiplex PCR; TCRdb's copy has only in-frame clones and leaves some out. The sample lists 150,000 to 200,000 clones; about 90% were seen once. The receptor was isolated from an adult in good health. V is TRBV6-5 and J is TRBJ1-2; D may be TRBD1 (5 bases). The sample in question was peripheral blood, obtained on day 0 of AZD1222 vaccination. CDR3 DNA sequence: TGTGCCAGCAGTTACACCGGGGACGGCTACACCTTC. This sequence encodes CASSYTGDGYTF.